Listed below are T cell receptor beta chains from one sample, sequenced in a study of Graves' ophthalmopathy and Graves' hyperthyroidism. TCRdb reprocessed the multiplex PCR reads with MiXCR, giving one entry per CDR3 protein. The sample yields approximately 210,000 distinct CDR3 sequences, around a fifth seen once. What was sequenced was peripheral blood. These receptors all come from a woman in her fifties or sixties with Graves' ophthalmopathy. CDR3s include the opening cysteine and the closing phenylalanine or tryptophan. The order of the fields is D gene, V gene, J gene, clone size, CDR3 DNA, CDR3 protein. A D gene is named only where the DNA matches it firmly. The size field is filled for only some rows; it gives once, few, many or a size class.

>NA|TRBV13|TRBJ2-7|NA
TGTGCCAGCAGCGCGGACCGGATAGTGACCCTGGGAGAGCAGTGCTTC
CASSADRIVTLGEQCF
>TRBD1|TRBV20-1|TRBJ1-5|NA
TGCAGTGCTAGACTAGCCGGGACAGGGGGAAATCAGCCCCAGCATTTT
CSARLAGTGGNQPQHF
>TRBD2|TRBV6-2/TRBV6-3|TRBJ2-7|NA
TGTGCCAGCAGTTGGGCGGGACTAGCGTCGACCTACGAGCAGTACTTC
CASSWAGLASTYEQYF
>NA|TRBV19|TRBJ1-2|many
TGTGCCAGTAATCCCACAGTTTTATATGGCTACACCTTC
CASNPTVLYGYTF
>NA|TRBV6-1|TRBJ1-1|many
TGTGCCACCGGACAGCTGAACACTGAAGCTTTCTTT
CATGQLNTEAFF
>TRBD2|TRBV11-2|TRBJ2-5|many
TGTGCCAGCAGCCAGTTAGCGGGAGGGCAAGAGACCCAGTACTTC
CASSQLAGGQETQYF
>TRBD2|TRBV6-5|TRBJ2-7|many
TGTGCCAGCACCCCCGGGGGGGCTGAGCAGTACTTC
CASTPGGAEQYF
>NA|TRBV6-5|TRBJ1-2|many
TGTGCCAGCAGCAAAGGGGGAGACTATGGCTACACCTTC
CASSKGGDYGYTF
>TRBD2|TRBV6-5|TRBJ2-5|NA
TGTGCCAGCAGTTACGTCTTAGCGGGAGGCGTACAAGAGACCCAGTACTTC
CASSYVLAGGVQETQYF
>TRBD2|TRBV11-2|TRBJ2-7|many
TGTGCCAGCAGCTACCGTCGACTAGCTGGCGCAGGCGAGCAGTACTTC
CASSYRRLAGAGEQYF
>NA|TRBV5-1|TRBJ2-5|many
TGCGCCAGCAGCGGAAACGTTGAAGAGACCCAGTACTTC
CASSGNVEETQYF
>NA|TRBV11-2|TRBJ1-2|NA
TGTGCCAGCAGCTCGGACAGCCCTGACTGCACCTTC
CASSSDSPDCTF
>NA|TRBV20-1|TRBJ1-1|many
TGCAGTGCTCCCGCCTCTCCTCGGATAGAGGAAGCTTTCTTT
CSAPASPRIEEAFF
>NA|TRBV27|TRBJ2-7|NA
TGTGCCAGCAGTTTAAAGCAGGGGGGTTCCTACGAGCAGTACTTC
CASSLKQGGSYEQYF
>NA|TRBV29-1|TRBJ2-7|NA
TGCAGCGAAAGTCACCGGGATTGCTCCTACGAGCAGTACTTC
CSESHRDCSYEQYF
>NA|TRBV19|TRBJ2-2|NA
TGTGCCAGTAGTACCAGGGGGGCGGCATGGCGGGAGCGGAACACCGGGGAGCTGTTTTTT
CASSTRGAAWRERNTGELFF
>NA|TRBV6-2/TRBV6-3|TRBJ2-7|many
TGTGCCAGCAGTTACATCGGATACGAGCAGTACTTC
CASSYIGYEQYF
>TRBD1|TRBV5-1|TRBJ2-5|NA
TGCGCCAGCAGCTGGACAGGGCTTCAAGAGACCCAGTACTTC
CASSWTGLQETQYF
>NA|TRBV5-1|TRBJ2-5|many
TGCGCCAGCAGCCAACCTGAGGGGCAGGAGACCCAGTACTTC
CASSQPEGQETQYF
>NA|TRBV2|TRBJ1-5|many
TGTGCCAGCAGGGCGGACAGTAGCAATCAGCCCCAGCATTTT
CASRADSSNQPQHF
>NA|TRBV30|TRBJ1-5|many
TGTGCCTGGACAGGGAACAATCAGCCCCAGCATTTT
CAWTGNNQPQHF
>NA|TRBV6-1|TRBJ1-2|NA
TGTGCCAGCGGGGGTACCTATGGCTACACCTTC
CASGGTYGYTF
>NA|TRBV14|TRBJ1-1|NA
TGTGCCAGCAGCCGCCTGAGGGGTGGCACTGAAGCTTTCTTT
CASSRLRGGTEAFF
>NA|TRBV7-2|TRBJ2-6|few
TGTGCCAGCAGCTCCCGGACTATGGGGGCCAACGTCCTGACTTTC
CASSSRTMGANVLTF
>NA|TRBV6-1|TRBJ1-3|many
TGTGCCAGCAGTGATTTCCACGATGGCACCATATATTTT
CASSDFHDGTIYF
>NA|TRBV6-5|TRBJ1-2|many
TGTGCCAGCAGTTCCTCTGGGGCCGGGGGCGCCGGCTATGGCTACACCTTC
CASSSSGAGGAGYGYTF
>TRBD1|TRBV19|TRBJ2-2|few
TGTGCCAGTAGTATAAGACAGGGGACCGGGGAGCTGTTTTTT
CASSIRQGTGELFF
>NA|TRBV6-1|TRBJ1-1|many
TGTGCCAGCCGTGGACTTCGTCCCACTGAAGCTTTCTTT
CASRGLRPTEAFF
>TRBD1|TRBV19|TRBJ1-5|many
TGTGCCAGCAGGGACAGGGGAAATCAGCCCCAGCATTTT
CASRDRGNQPQHF
>NA|TRBV24-1|TRBJ2-2|NA
TGTGCCACCAACTCACAGGAGAACACCGGGGAGCTGTTTTTT
CATNSQENTGELFF
>NA|TRBV7-2|TRBJ1-1|many
TGTGCCAGCAGCTTAGACTTTGGGGCTGAAGCTTTCTTT
CASSLDFGAEAFF
>NA|TRBV12-5|TRBJ2-7|NA
TGTGCTAGTGCCCCAGGATCCCCCTACGAGCAGTACTTC
CASAPGSPYEQYF
>NA|TRBV11-2|TRBJ2-2|NA
TGTGCCAGCAGCGCACGACAGGTGCTGAACACCGGGGAGCTGTTTTTT
CASSARQVLNTGELFF
>NA|TRBV3-1|TRBJ1-1|NA
TGTGCCAGCCTGTTATCCGGGACACCAGAAGCTTTCTTT
CASLLSGTPEAFF
>NA|TRBV28|TRBJ1-3|many
TGTGCCAGCAGCCTACAGGGAACTGGAAACACCATATATTTT
CASSLQGTGNTIYF
>NA|TRBV3-1|TRBJ1-2|few
TGTGCCAGCAACTCAAAGGGAATCGGCTACACCTTC
CASNSKGIGYTF
>NA|TRBV20-1|TRBJ1-2|many
TGCAGTGCTAAGTTGCCAGGGAACTATGGCTACACCTTC
CSAKLPGNYGYTF
>NA|TRBV6-5|TRBJ2-2|few
TGTGCCAGCAGTTATACCTCTAGAGTTTCCCCTACCGGGGAGCTGTTTTTT
CASSYTSRVSPTGELFF
>NA|TRBV7-2|TRBJ1-1|many
TGTGCCAGCAGCCCCGGAATCGTGAACACTGAAGCTTTCTTT
CASSPGIVNTEAFF
>NA|TRBV28|TRBJ1-5|many
TGTGCCAGCAGATCCGAAGTTTCAAATCAGCCCCAGCATTTT
CASRSEVSNQPQHF
>NA|TRBV10-3|TRBJ1-1|many
TGTGCCACTTCCGCGCAGGGGACGAACACTGAAGCTTTCTTT
CATSAQGTNTEAFF
>NA|TRBV20-1|TRBJ2-5|NA
TGCAGTGCTAGGACTCCCCAGGGCCAAGAGACCCAGTACTTC
CSARTPQGQETQYF
>NA|TRBV12-3/TRBV12-4|TRBJ2-7|NA
TGTGCCAGCGGGAGGAAGGAACGCTACGAGCAGTACTTC
CASGRKERYEQYF
>TRBD1|TRBV12-3/TRBV12-4|TRBJ2-4|many
TGTGCCAGCAGTAGGACAGGGGAAGCCAAAAACATTCAGTACTTC
CASSRTGEAKNIQYF
>NA|TRBV7-2|TRBJ1-2|many
TGTGCCAGCAGCTTAAAAGGGGCAGGGGTCGGCGGCTACACCTTC
CASSLKGAGVGGYTF
>TRBD1|TRBV29-1|TRBJ2-7|many
TGCAGCTTCCGAACCGGGACAGGGGGCTTATACGAGCAGTACTTC
CSFRTGTGGLYEQYF
>NA|TRBV29-1|TRBJ1-2|NA
TGCAGCGTTGAAGGAGAGCCTTATGGCTACACCTTC
CSVEGEPYGYTF
>NA|TRBV6-5|TRBJ1-2|few
TGTGCCAGCAGTTACGTTGGAGGGCAGGGAGGCTACACCTTC
CASSYVGGQGGYTF
>NA|TRBV11-2|TRBJ2-2|NA
TGTGCCAGCAAATCGGGCCAGGGGACCACCGGGGAGCTGTTTTTT
CASKSGQGTTGELFF
>NA|TRBV28|TRBJ1-2|NA
TGTGCCAGCAGGGAAACGGGAGGCAGTAACTATGGCTACACCTTC
CASRETGGSNYGYTF
>NA|TRBV19|TRBJ2-7|NA
TGTGCCAGTAGTATCTCCAGGGCGGACTACGAGCAGTACTTC
CASSISRADYEQYF
>NA|TRBV20-1|TRBJ2-7|many
TGCAGTGCTAGAGGGGTAACGGGGTACTCCTACGAGCAGTACTTC
CSARGVTGYSYEQYF
>TRBD2|TRBV2|TRBJ2-2|many
TGTGCCAGCAAAACTAGCGGGACTAACACCGGGGAGCTGTTTTTT
CASKTSGTNTGELFF